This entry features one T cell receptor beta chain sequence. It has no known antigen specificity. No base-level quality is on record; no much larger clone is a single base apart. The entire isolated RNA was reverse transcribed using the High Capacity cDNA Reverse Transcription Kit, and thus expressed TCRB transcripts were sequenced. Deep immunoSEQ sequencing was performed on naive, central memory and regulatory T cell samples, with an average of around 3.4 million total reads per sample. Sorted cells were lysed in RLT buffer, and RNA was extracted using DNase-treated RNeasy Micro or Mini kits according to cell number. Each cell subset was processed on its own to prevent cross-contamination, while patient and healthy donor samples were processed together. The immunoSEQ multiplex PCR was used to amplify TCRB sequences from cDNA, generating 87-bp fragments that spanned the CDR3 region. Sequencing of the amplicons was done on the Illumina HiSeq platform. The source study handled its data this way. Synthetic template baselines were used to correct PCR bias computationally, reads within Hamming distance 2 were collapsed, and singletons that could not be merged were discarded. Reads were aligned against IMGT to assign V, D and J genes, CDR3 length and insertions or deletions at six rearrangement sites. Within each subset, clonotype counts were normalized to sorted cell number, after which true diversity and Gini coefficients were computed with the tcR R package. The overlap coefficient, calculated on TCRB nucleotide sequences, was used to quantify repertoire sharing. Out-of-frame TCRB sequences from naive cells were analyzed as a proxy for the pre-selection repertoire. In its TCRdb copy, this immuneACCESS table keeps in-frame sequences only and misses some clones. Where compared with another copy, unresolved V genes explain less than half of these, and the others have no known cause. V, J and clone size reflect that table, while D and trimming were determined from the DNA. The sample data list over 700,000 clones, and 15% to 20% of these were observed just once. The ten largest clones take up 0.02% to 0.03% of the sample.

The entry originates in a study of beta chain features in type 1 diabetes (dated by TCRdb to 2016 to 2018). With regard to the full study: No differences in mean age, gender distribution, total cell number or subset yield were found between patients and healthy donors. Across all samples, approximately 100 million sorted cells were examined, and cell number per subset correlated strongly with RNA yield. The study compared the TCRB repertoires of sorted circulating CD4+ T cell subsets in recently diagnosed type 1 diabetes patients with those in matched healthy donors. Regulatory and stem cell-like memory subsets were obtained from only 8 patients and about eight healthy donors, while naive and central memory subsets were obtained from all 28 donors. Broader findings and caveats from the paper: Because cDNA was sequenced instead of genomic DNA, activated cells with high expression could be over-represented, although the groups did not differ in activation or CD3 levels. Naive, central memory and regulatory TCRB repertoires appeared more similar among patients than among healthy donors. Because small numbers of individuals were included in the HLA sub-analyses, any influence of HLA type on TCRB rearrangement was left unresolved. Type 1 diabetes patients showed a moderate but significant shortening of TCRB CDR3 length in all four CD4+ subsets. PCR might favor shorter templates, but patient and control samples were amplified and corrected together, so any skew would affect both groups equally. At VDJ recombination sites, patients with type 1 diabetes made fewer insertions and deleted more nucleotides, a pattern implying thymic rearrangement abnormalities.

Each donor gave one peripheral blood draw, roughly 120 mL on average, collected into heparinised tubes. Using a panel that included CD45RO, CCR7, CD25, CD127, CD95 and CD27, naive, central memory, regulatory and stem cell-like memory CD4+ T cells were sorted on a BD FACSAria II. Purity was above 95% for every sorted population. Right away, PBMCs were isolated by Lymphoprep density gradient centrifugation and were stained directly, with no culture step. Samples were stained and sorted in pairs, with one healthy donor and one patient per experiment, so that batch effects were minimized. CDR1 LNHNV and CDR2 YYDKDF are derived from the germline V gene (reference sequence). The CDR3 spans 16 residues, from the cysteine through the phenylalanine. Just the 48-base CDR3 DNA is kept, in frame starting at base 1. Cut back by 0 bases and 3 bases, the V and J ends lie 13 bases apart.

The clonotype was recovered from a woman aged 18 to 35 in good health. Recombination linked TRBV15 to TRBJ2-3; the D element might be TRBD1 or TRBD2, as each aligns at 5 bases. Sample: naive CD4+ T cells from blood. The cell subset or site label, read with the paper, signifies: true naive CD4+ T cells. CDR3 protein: CATSRDRGTGTDTQYF. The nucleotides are TGTGCCACCAGCAGAGATCGAGGGACCGGTACAGATACGCAGTATTTT.